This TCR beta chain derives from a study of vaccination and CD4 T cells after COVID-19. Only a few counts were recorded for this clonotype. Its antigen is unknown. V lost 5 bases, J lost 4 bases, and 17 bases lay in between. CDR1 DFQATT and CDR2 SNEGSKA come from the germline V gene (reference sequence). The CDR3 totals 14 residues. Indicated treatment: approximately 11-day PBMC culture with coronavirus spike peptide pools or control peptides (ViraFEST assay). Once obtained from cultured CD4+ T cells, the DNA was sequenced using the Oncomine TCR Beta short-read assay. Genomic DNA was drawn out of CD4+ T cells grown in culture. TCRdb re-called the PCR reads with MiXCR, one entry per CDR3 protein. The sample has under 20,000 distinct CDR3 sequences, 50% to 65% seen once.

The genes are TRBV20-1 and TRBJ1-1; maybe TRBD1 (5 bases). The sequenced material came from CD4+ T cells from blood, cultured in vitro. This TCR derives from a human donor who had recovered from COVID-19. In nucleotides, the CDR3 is TGCAGTGCTCCAAGAGACTGGGGGAGCACTGAAGCTTTCTTT. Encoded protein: CSAPRDWGSTEAFF.